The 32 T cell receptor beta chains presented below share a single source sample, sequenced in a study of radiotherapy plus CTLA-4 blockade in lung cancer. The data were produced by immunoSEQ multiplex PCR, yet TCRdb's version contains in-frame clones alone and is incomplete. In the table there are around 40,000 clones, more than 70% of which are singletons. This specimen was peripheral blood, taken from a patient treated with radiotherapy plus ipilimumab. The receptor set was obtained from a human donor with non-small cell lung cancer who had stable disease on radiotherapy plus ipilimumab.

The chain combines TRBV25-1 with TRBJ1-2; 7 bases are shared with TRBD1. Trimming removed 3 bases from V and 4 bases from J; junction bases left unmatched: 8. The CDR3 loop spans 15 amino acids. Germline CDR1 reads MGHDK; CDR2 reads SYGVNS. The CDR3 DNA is TGTGCCAGCAGTGACTCGGGCGACAGGGCCTATGGCTACACCTTC. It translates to CASSDSGDRAYGYTF.

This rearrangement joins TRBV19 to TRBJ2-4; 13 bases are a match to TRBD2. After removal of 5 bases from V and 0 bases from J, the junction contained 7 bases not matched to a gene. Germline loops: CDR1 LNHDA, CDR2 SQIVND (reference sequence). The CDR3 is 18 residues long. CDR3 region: CASSPLAGGSLAKNIQYF. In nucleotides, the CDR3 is TGTGCCAGTAGTCCACTAGCGGGAGGGTCCTTAGCCAAAAACATTCAGTACTTC.

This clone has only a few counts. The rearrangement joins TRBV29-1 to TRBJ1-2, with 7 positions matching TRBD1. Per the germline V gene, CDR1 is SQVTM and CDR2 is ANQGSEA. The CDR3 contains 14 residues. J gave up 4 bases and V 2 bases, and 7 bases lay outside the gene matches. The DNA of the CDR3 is TGCAGCGTTGAATACAGGGGCAGTTCCTATGGCTACACCTTC. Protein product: CSVEYRGSSYGYTF.

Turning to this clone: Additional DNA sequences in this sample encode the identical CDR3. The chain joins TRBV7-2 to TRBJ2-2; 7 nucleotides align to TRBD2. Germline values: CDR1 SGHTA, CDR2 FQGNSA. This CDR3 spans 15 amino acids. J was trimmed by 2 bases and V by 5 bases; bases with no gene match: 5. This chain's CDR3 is CASSPTGLNTGELFF. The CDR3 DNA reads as TGTGCCAGCAGCCCAACGGGACTAAACACCGGGGAGCTGTTTTTT. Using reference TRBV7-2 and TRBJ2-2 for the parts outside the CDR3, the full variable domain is GAGVSQSPSNKVTEKGKDVELRCDPISGHTALYWYRQSLGQGLEFLIYFQGNSAPDKSGLPSDRFSAERTGGSVSTLTIQRTQQEDSAVYLCASSPTGLNTGELFFGEGSRLTVL.

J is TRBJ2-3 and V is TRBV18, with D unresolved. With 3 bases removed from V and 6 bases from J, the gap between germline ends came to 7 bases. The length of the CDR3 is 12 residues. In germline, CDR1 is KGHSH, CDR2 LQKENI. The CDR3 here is CASSPSSDTQYF. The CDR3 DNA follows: TGTGCCAGCTCACCTTCCTCTGATACGCAGTATTTT.

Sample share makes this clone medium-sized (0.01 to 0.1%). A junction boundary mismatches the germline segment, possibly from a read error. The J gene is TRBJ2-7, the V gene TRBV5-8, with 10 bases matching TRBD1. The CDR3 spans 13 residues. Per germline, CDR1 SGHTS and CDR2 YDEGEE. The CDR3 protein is CASSLTRDRGKGF. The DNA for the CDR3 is TGTGCCAGCAGCTTGACCAGGGACAGGGGTAAGGGCTTC.

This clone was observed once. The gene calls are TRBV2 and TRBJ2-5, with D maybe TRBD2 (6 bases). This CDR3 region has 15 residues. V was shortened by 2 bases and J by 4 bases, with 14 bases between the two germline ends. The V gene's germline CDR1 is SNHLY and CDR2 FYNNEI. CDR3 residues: CASSELAIRTETQYF. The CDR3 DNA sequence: TGTGCCAGCAGTGAACTAGCGATAAGGACAGAGACCCAGTACTTC. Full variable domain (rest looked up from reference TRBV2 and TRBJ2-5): EPEVTQTPSHQVTQMGQEVILRCVPISNHLYFYWYRQILGQKVEFLVSFYNNEISEKSEIFDDQFSVERPDGSNFTLKIRSTKLEDSAMYFCASSELAIRTETQYFGPGTRLLVL.

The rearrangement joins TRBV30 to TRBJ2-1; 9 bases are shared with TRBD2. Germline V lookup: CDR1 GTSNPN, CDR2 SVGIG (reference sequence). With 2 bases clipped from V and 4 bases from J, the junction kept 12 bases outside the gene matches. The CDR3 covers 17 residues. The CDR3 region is CAWSLLAGRVLYNEQFF. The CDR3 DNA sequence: TGTGCCTGGAGTCTCCTAGCGGGACGGGTACTGTACAATGAGCAGTTCTTC.

The CDR3 DNA is TGTGCCAGCAGTTTGAACAGGGGGAACTATGGCTACACCTTC. Translated, it gives CASSLNRGNYGYTF. The chain employs TRBV28 and TRBJ1-2, with 8 bases aligning to TRBD1. This CDR3 is built from 14 residues. V gave up 3 bases and J gave up 2 bases; unmatched junction bases: 2. CDR1 and CDR2 from the germline V gene are MDHEN and SYDVKM.

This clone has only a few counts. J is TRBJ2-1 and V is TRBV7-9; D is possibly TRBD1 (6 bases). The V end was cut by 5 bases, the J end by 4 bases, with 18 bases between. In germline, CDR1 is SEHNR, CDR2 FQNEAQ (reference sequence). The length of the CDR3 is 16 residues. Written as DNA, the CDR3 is TGTGCCAGCAGCCGGTCCGGGGCAGGGGCTTACAATGAGCAGTTCTTC. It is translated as CASSRSGAGAYNEQFF.

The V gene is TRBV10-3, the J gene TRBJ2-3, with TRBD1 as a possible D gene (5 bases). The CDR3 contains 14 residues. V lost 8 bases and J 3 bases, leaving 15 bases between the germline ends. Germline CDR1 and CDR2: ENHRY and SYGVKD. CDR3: CAISAGMITDTQYF. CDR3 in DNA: TGTGCCATCTCGGCAGGGATGATAACAGATACGCAGTATTTT.

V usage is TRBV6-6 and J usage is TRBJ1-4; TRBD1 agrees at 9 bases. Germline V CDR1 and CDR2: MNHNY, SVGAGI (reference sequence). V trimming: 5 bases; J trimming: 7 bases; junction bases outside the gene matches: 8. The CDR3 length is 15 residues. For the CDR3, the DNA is TGTGCCAGCAGTGACCCCGGGACAGGGCGTGAAAAACTGTTTTTT. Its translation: CASSDPGTGREKLFF.

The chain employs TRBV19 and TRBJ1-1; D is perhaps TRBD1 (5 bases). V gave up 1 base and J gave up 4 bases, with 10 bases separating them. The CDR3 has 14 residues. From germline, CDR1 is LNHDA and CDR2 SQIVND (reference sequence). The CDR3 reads CASSIAGGGTEAFF. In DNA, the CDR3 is TGTGCCAGTAGTATAGCCGGGGGAGGCACTGAAGCTTTCTTT.

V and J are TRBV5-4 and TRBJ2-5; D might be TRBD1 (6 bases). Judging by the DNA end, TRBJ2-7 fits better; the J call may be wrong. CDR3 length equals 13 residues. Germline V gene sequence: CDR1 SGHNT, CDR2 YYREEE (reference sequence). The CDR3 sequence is CASSPRQDGEQYF. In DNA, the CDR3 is TGTGCCAGCAGCCCCCGACAGGATGGCGAGCAGTACTTC.

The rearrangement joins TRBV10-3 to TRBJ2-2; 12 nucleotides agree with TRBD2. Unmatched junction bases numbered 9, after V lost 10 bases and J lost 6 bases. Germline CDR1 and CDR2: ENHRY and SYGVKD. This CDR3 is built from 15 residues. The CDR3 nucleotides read TGTGCCACCAAAGGGGCTAGCGGGAGGGCCGGGGAGCTGTTTTTT. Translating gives CATKGASGRAGELFF.

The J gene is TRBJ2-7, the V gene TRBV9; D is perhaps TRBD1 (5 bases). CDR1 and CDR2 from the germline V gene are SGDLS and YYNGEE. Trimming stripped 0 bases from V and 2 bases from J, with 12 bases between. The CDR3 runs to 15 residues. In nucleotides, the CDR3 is TGTGCCAGCAGCGTAGGGCAGGGAAGGACCTACGAGCAGTACTTC. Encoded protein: CASSVGQGRTYEQYF. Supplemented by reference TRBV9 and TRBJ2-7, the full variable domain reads DSGVTQTPKHLITATGQRVTLRCSPRSGDLSVYWYQQSLDQGLQFLIQYYNGEERAKGNILERFSAQQFPDLHSELNLSSLELGDSALYFCASSVGQGRTYEQYFGPGTRLTVT.

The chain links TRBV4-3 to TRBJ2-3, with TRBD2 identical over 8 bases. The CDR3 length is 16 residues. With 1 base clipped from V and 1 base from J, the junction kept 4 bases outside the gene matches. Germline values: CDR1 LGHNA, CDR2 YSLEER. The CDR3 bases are TGCGCCAGCAGCCAAGGCGACGGGAGGGGCACAGATACGCAGTATTTT. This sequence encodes CASSQGDGRGTDTQYF.

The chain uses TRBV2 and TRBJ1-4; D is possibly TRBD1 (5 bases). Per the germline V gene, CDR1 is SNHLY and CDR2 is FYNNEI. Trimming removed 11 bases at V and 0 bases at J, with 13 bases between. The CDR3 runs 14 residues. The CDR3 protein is CASGRDATNEKLFF. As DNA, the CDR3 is TGTGCCTCCGGGAGGGACGCAACTAATGAAAAACTGTTTTTT.

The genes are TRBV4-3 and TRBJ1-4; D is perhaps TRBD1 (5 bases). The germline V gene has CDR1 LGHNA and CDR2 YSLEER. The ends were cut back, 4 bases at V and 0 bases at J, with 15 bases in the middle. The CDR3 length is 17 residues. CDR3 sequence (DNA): TGCGCCAGCAGCCCCTATCGACAGATATCAACTAATGAAAAACTGTTTTTT. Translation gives CASSPYRQISTNEKLFF.

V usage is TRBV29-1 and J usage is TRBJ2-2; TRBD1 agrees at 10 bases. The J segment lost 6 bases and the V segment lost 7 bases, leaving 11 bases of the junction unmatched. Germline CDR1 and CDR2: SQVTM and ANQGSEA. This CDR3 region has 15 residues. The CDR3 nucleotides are TGCAGCGCCGCAACTGGGACAGGGGCGGCCGGGGAGCTGTTTTTT. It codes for CSAATGTGAAGELFF.

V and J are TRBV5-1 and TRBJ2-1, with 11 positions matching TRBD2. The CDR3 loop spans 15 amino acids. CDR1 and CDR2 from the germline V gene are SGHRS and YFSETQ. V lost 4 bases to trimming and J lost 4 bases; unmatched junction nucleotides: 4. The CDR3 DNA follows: TGCGCCAGCAGCGATCTAGCGGGAGGTTACAATGAGCAGTTCTTC. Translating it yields CASSDLAGGYNEQFF.

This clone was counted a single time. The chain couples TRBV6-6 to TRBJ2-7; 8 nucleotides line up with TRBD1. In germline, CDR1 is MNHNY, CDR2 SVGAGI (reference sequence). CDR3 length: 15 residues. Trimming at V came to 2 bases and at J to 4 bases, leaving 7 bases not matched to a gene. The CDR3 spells CASSYQDRVSYEQYF. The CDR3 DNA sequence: TGTGCCAGCAGTTACCAGGACAGGGTGTCTTACGAGCAGTACTTC.

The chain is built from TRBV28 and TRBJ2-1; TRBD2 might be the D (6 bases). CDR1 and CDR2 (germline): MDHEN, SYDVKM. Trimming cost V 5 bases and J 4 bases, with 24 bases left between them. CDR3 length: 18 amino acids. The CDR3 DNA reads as TGTGCCAGCAGTCCAGTCGGTGGGGCTAGCGAAACTTACAATGAGCAGTTCTTC. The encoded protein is CASSPVGGASETYNEQFF. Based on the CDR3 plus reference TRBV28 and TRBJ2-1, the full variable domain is DVKVTQSSRYLVKRTGEKVFLECVQDMDHENMFWYRQDPGLGLRLIYFSYDVKMKEKGDIPEGYSVSREKKERFSLILESASTNQTSMYLCASSPVGGASETYNEQFFGPGTRLTVL.

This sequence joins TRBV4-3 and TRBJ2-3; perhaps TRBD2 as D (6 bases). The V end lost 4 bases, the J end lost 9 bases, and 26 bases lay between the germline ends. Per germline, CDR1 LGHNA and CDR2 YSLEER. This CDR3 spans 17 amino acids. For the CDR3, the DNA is TGCGCCAGCAGCCCAACCTTGGTGGAGGGGCGCTGGGGGACGCAGTATTTT. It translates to CASSPTLVEGRWGTQYF.

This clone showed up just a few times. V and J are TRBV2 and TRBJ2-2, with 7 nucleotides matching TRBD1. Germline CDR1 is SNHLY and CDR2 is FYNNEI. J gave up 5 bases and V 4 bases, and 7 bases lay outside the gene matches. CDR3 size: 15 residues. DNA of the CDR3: TGTGCCAGCAGTGTGAGGGGGCTGGGGACCGGGGAGCTGTTTTTT. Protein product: CASSVRGLGTGELFF.

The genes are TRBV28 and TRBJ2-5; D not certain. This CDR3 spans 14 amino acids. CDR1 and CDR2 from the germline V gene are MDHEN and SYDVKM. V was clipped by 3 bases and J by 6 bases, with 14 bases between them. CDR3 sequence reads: CASSFLLTEKTQYF. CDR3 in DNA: TGTGCCAGCAGTTTTTTGCTTACGGAGAAGACCCAGTACTTC.

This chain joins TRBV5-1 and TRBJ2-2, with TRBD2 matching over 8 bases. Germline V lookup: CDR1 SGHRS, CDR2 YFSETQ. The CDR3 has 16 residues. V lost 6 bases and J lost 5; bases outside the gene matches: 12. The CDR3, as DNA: TGCGCCAGCAATCGGGGCCCGGGAGGGAAGACCGGGGAGCTGTTTTTT. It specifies CASNRGPGGKTGELFF.

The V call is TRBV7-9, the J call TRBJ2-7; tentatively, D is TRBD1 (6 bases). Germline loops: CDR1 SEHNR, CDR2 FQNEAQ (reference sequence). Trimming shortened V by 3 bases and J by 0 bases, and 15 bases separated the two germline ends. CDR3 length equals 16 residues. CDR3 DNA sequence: TGTGCCAGCAGCTTGGGACACAGGGTACTCTCCTACGAGCAGTACTTC. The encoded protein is CASSLGHRVLSYEQYF.

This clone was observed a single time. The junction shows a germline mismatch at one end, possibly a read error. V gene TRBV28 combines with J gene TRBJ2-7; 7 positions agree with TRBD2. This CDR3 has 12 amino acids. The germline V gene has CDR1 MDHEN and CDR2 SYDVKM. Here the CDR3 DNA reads TGTGCCAGCAGTTTAAAGGAGCGGGAAACCTCCTTC. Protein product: CASSLKERETSF.

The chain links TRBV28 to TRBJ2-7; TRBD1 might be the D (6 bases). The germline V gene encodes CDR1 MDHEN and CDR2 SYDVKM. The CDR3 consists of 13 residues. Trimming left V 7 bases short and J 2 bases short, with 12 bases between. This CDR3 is CASTSTGTYEQYF. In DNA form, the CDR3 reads TGTGCCAGCACTTCGACAGGAACCTACGAGCAGTACTTC.

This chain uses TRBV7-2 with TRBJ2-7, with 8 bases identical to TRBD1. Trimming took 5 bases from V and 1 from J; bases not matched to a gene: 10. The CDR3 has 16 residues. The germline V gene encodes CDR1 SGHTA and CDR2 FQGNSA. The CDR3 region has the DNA TGTGCCAGCAGCCAAAAGTGGGGACAGGTATCCTACGAGCAGTACTTC. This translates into CASSQKWGQVSYEQYF.

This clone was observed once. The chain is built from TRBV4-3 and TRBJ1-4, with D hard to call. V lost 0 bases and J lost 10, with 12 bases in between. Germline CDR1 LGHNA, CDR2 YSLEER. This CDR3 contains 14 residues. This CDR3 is CASSQDLSSGKLFF. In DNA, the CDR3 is TGCGCCAGCAGCCAAGATCTATCTTCAGGAAAACTGTTTTTT.